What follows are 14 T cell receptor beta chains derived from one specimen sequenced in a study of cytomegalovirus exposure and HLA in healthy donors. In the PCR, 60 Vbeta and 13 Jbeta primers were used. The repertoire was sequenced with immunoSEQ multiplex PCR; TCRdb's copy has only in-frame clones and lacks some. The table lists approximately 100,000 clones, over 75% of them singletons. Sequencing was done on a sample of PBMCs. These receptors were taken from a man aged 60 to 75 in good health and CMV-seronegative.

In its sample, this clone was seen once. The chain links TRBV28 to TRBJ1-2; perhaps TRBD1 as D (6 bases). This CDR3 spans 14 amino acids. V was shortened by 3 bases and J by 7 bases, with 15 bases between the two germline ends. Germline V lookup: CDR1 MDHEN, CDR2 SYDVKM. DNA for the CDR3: TGTGCCAGCAGTTTGGACTTAGAACAGGGTGGCTACACCTTC. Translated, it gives CASSLDLEQGGYTF.

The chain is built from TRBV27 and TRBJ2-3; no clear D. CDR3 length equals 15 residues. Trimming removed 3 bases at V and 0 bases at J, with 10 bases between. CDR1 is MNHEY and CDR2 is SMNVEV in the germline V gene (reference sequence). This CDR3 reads CASSFVTRSTDTQYF. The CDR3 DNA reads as TGTGCCAGCAGTTTTGTGACGAGGAGCACAGATACGCAGTATTTT.

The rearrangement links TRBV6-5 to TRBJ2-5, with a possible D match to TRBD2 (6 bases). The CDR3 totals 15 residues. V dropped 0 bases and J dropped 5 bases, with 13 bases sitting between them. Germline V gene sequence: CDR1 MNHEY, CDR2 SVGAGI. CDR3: CASSYSLLGGETQYF. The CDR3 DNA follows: TGTGCCAGCAGTTACTCCCTACTGGGGGGTGAGACCCAGTACTTC.

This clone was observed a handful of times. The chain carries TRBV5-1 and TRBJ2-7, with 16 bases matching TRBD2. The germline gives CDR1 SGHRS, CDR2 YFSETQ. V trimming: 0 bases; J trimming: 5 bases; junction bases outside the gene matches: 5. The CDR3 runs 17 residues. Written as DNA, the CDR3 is TGCGCCAGCAGCTTGGCCGGGACTAGCGGGGGGGCAGACGAGCAGTACTTC. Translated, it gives CASSLAGTSGGADEQYF.

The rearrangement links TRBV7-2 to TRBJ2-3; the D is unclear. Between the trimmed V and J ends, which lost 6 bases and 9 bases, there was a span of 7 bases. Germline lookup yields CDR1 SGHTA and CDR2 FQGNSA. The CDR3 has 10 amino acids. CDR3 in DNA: TGTGCCAGCAGATTGACAACGCAGTATTTT. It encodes CASRLTTQYF.

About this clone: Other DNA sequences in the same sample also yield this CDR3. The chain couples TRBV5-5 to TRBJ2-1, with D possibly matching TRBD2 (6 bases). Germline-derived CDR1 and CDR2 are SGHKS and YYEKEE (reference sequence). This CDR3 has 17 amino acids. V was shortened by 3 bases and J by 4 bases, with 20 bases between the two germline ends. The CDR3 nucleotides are TGTGCCAGCAGCTCAGGGACTGGACTAAGTTCTTACAATGAGCAGTTCTTC. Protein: CASSSGTGLSSYNEQFF.

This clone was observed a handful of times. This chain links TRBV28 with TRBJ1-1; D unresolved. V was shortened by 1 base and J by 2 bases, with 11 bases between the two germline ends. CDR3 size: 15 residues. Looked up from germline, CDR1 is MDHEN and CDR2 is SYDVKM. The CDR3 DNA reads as TGTGCCAGCAGTTTATATGGCAAACGCAACACTGAAGCTTTCTTT. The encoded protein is CASSLYGKRNTEAFF.

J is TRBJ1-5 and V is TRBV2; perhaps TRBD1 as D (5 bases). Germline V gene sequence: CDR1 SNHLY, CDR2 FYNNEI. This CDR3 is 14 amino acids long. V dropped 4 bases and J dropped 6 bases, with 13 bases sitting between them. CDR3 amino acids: CASSGTRTSQPQHF. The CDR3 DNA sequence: TGTGCCAGCAGTGGGACACGCACCAGTCAGCCCCAGCATTTT.

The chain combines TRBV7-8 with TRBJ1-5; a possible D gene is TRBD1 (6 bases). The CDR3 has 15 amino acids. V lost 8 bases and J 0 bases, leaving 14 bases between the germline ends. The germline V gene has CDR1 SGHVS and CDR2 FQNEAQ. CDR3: CASDPTGISNQPQHF. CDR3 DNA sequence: TGTGCCAGCGATCCAACAGGGATTAGCAATCAGCCCCAGCATTTT.

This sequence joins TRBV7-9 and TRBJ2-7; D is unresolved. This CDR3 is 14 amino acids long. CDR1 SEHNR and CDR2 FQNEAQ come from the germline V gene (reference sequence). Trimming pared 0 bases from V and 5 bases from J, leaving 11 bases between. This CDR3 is CASSLAVRLHEQYV. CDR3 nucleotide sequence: TGTGCCAGCAGCTTAGCGGTCAGGCTCCACGAGCAGTACGTC.

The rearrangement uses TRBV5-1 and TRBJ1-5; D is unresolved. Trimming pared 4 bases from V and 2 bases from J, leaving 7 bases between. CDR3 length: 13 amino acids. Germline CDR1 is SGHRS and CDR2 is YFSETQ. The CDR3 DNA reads TGCGCCAGCAGCGAGGCGGGCAATCAGCCCCAGCATTTT. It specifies CASSEAGNQPQHF.

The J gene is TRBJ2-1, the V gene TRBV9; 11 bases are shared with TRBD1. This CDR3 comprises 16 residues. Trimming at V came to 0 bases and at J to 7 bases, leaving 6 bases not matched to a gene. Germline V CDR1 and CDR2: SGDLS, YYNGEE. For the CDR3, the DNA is TGTGCCAGCAGCGTAGCACCGGGACAGGGGGGGAATGAGCAGTTCTTC. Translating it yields CASSVAPGQGGNEQFF.

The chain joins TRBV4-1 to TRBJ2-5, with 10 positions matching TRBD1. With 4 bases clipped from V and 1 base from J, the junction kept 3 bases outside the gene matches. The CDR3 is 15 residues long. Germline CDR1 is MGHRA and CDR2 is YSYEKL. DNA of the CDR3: TGCGCCAGCAGCCGAGGACAGGGGGTCCAAGAGACCCAGTACTTC. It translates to CASSRGQGVQETQYF.

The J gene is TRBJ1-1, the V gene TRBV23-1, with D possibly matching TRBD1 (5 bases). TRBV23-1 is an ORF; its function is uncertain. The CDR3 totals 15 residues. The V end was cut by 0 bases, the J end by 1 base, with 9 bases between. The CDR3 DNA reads TGCGCCAGCAGTCAATCGCCAGGGAAGAACACTGAAGCTTTCTTT. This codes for CASSQSPGKNTEAFF.